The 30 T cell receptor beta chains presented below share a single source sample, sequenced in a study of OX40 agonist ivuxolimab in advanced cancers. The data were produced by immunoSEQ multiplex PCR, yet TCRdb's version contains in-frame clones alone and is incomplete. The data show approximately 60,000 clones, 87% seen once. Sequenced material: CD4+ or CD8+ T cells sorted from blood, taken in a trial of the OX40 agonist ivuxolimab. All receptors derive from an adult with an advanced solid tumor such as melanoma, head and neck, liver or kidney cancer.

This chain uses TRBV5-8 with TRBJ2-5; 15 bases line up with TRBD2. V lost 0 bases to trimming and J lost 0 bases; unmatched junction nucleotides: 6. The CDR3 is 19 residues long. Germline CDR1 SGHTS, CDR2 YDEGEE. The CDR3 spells CASSLEFGLAGGYQETQYF. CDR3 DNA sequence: TGTGCCAGCAGCTTGGAATTTGGACTAGCGGGGGGGTACCAAGAGACCCAGTACTTC. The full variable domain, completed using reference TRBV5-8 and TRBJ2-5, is EAGVTQSPTHLIKTRGQQATLRCSPISGHTSVYWYQQALGLGLQFLLWYDEGEERNRGNFPPRFSGRQFPNYSSELNVNALELEDSALYLCASSLEFGLAGGYQETQYFGPGTRLLVL.

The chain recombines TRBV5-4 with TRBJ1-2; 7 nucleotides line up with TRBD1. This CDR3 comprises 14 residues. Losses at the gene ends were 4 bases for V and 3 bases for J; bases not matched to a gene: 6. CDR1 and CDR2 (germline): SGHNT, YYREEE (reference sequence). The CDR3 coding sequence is TGTGCCAGCAGCCAAGATGGGACAGACTATGGCTACACCTTC. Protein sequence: CASSQDGTDYGYTF.

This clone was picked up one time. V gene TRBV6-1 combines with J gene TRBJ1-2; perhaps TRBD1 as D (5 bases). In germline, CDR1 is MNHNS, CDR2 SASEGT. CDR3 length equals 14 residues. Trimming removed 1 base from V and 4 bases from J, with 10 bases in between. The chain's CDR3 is CASSEVGTGYGYTF. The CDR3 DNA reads TGTGCCAGCAGTGAAGTGGGGACGGGCTATGGCTACACCTTC.

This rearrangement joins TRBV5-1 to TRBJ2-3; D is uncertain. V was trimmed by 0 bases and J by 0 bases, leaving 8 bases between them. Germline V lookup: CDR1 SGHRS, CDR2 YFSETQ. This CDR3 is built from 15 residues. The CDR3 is CASSLGGVSTDTQYF. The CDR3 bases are TGCGCCAGCAGCTTGGGAGGAGTTAGCACAGATACGCAGTATTTT.

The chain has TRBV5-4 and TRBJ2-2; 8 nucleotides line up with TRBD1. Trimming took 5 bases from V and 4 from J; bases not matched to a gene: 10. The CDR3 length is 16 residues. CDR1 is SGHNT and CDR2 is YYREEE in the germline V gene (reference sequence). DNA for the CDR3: TGTGCCAGCAGATCTCGTGGACAGGGTATCACCGGGGAGCTGTTTTTT. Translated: CASRSRGQGITGELFF.

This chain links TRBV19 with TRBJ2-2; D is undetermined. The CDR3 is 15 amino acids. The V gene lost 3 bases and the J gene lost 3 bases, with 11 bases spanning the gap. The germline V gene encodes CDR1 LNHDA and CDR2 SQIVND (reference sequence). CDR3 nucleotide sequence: TGTGCCAGTAGTATCGGCAGGACCGACACCGGGGAGCTGTTTTTT. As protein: CASSIGRTDTGELFF.

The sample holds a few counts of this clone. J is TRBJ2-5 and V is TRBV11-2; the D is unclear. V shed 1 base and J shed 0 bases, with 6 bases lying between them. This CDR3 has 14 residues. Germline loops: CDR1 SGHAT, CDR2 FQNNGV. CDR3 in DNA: TGTGCCAGCAGCTTAGCCAGGTACCAAGAGACCCAGTACTTC. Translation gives CASSLARYQETQYF. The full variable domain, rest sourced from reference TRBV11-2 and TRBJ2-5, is EAGVAQSPRYKIIEKRQSVAFWCNPISGHATLYWYQQILGQGPKLLIQFQNNGVVDDSQLPKDRFSAERLKGVDSTLKIQPAKLEDSAVYLCASSLARYQETQYFGPGTRLLVL.

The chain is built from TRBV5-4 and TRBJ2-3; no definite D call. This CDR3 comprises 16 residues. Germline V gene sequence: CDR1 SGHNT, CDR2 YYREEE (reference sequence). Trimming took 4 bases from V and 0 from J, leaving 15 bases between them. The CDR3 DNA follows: TGTGCCAGCAGCGACTCGGTCGTAAGAAGCACAGATACGCAGTATTTT. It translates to CASSDSVVRSTDTQYF. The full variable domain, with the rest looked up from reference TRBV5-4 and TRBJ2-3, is ETGVTQSPTHLIKTRGQQVTLRCSSQSGHNTVSWYQQALGQGPQFIFQYYREEENGRGNFPPRFSGLQFPNYSSELNVNALELDDSALYLCASSDSVVRSTDTQYFGPGTRLTVL.

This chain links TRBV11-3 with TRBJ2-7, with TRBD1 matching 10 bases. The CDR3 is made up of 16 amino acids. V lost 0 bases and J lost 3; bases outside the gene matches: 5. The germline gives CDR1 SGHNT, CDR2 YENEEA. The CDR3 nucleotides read TGTGCCAGCAGCTTAGAAATGGGACAGGGGAACTACGAGCAGTACTTC. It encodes CASSLEMGQGNYEQYF.

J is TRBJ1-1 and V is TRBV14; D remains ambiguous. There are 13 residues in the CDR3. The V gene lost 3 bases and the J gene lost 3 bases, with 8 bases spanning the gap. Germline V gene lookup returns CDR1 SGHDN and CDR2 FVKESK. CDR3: CASSHGVYTEAFF. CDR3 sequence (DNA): TGTGCCAGCAGCCATGGGGTCTACACTGAAGCTTTCTTT.

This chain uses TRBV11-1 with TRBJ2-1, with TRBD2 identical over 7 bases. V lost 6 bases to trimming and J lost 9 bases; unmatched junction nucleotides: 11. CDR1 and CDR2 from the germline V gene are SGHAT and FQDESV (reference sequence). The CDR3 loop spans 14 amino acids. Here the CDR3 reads CASSRDYQASEQFF. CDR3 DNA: TGTGCCAGCAGTCGGGACTACCAAGCCAGTGAGCAGTTCTTC.

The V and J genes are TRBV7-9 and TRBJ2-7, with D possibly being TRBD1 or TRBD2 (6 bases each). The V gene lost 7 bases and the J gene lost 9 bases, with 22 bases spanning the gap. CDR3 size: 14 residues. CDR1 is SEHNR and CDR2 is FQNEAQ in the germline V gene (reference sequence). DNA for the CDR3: TGTGCCAGCACCCAGCTAGAGGGGGGCACGGGGCAGTACTTC. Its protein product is CASTQLEGGTGQYF.

The CDR3 nucleotides are TGTGCCAGCTCACCACTTGGGGGGGGCAATCAGCCCCAGCATTTT. Protein product: CASSPLGGGNQPQHF. The V call is TRBV18, the J call TRBJ1-5; tentative D call: TRBD1 (5 bases). The germline V gene has CDR1 KGHSH and CDR2 LQKENI. The germline V and J ends were trimmed by 1 base and 2 bases, with 9 bases remaining between them. The length of the CDR3 is 15 residues. Using reference TRBV18 and TRBJ1-5 for the parts outside the CDR3, the full variable domain is NAGVMQNPRHLVRRRGQEARLRCSPMKGHSHVYWYRQLPEEGLKFMVYLQKENIIDESGMPKERFSAEFPKEGPSILRIQQVVRGDSAAYFCASSPLGGGNQPQHFGDGTRLSIL.

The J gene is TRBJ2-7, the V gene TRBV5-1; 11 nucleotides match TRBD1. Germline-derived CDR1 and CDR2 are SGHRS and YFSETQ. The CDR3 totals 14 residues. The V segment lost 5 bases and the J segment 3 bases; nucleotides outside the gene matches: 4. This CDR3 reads CASRSGTGGYEQYF. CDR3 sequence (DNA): TGCGCCAGCAGATCCGGGACAGGGGGCTACGAGCAGTACTTC.

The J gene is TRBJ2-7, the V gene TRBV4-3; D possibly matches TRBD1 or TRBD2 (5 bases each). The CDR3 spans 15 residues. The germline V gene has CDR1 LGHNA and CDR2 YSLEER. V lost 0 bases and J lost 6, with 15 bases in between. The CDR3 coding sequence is TGCGCCAGCAGCCAAGATAGTAGGGACCCCAGCGAGCAGTACTTC. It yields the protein CASSQDSRDPSEQYF.

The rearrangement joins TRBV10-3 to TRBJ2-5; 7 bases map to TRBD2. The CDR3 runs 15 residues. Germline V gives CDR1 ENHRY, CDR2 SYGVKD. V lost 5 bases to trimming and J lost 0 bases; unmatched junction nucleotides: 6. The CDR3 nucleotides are TGTGCCATCAGTCCCCTCGGGACTAACCAAGAGACCCAGTACTTC. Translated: CAISPLGTNQETQYF.

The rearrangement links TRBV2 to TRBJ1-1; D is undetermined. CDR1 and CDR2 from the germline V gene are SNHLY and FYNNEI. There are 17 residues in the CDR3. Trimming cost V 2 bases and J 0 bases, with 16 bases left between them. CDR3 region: CASSERRNGGMNTEAFF. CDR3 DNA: TGTGCCAGCAGTGAACGTCGGAATGGCGGGATGAACACTGAAGCTTTCTTT.

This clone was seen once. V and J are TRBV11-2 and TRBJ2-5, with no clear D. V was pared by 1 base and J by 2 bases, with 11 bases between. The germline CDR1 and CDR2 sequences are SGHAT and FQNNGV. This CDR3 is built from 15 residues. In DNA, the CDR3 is TGTGCCAGCAGCTTAGGATCTCTGGCGCAAGAGACCCAGTACTTC. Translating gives CASSLGSLAQETQYF.

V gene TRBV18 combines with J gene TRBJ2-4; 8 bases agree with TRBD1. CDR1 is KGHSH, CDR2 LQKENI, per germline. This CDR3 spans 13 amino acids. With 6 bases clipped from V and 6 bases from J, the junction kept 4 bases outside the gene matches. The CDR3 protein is CASSTGALNIQYF. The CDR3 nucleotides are TGTGCCAGCTCGACAGGGGCGTTAAACATTCAGTACTTC.

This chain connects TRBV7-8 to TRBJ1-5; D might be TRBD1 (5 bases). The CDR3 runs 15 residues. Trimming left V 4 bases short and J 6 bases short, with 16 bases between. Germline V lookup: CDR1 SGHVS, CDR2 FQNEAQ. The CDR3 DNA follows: TGTGCCAGCAGCTCCTCATTGGGGCGAGGTCAGCCCCAGCATTTT. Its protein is CASSSSLGRGQPQHF.

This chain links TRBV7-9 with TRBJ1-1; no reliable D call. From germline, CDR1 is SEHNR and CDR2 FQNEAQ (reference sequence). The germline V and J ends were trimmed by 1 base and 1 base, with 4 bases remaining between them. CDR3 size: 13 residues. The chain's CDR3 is CASSLGENTEAFF. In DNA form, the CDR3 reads TGTGCCAGCAGCTTAGGGGAGAACACTGAAGCTTTCTTT.

CDR3 DNA sequence: TGTGCCAGCAGCTTGTATTGGACTAGCGGGTACGAGCAGTACTTC. Amino acids: CASSLYWTSGYEQYF. This chain links TRBV7-8 with TRBJ2-7, with 11 bases identical to TRBD2. The CDR3 contains 15 residues. Germline CDR1 is SGHVS and CDR2 is FQNEAQ. V dropped 3 bases and J dropped 4; count of bases not matched to a gene: 5.

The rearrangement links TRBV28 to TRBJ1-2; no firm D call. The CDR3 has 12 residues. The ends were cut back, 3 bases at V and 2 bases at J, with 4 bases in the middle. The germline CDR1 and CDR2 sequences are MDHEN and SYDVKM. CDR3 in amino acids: CASSFLNYGYTF. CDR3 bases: TGTGCCAGCAGTTTCCTGAACTATGGCTACACCTTC.

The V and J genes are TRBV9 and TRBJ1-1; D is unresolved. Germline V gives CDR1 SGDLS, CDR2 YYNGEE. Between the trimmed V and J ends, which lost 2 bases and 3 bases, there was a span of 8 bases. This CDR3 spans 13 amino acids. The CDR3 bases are TGTGCCAGCAGCGTTGGTATGGACACTGAAGCTTTCTTT. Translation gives CASSVGMDTEAFF.

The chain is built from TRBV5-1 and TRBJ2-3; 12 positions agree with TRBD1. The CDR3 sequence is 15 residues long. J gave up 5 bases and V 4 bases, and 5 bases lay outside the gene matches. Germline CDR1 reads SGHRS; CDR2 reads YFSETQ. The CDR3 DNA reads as TGCGCCAGCAGCCGGGACAGGGGGCGAGGAGATACGCAGTATTTT. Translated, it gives CASSRDRGRGDTQYF.

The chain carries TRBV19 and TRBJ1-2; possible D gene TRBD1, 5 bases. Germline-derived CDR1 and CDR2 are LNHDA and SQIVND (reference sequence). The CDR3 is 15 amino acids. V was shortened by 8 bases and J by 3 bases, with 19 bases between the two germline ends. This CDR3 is CASRSGPQVYYGYTF. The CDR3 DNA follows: TGTGCCAGTCGATCGGGACCACAAGTGTACTATGGCTACACCTTC.

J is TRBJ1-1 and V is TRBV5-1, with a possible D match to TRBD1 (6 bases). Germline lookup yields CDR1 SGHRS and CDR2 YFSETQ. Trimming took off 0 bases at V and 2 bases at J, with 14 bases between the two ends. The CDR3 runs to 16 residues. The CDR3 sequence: CASSLDRVIVNTEAFF. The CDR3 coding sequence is TGCGCCAGCAGCTTGGACAGGGTAATCGTTAACACTGAAGCTTTCTTT.

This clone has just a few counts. DNA of the CDR3: TGTGCCAGCAGCCAAGGGGTCAGGTACTACGAGCAGTACTTC. Its protein is CASSQGVRYYEQYF. The V gene is TRBV4-2, the J gene TRBJ2-7; D call uncertain. Germline-derived CDR1 and CDR2 are LGHNA and YNFKEQ. The CDR3 extends over 14 amino acids. Trimming pared 1 base from V and 3 bases from J, leaving 10 bases between.

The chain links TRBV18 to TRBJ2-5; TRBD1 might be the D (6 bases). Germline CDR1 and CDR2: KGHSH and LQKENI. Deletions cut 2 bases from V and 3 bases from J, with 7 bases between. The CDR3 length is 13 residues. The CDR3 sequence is CASSPNREETQYF. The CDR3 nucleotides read TGTGCCAGCTCACCAAACAGGGAAGAGACCCAGTACTTC.

The CDR3 sequence: CASSQELRVTDTQYF. The CDR3 DNA is TGCGCCAGCAGCCAAGAGTTGAGGGTTACAGATACGCAGTATTTT. The chain joins TRBV4-3 to TRBJ2-3; weak D call: TRBD2 (5 bases). The CDR3 contains 15 residues. The germline V gene encodes CDR1 LGHNA and CDR2 YSLEER. The V end lost 0 bases, the J end lost 3 bases, and 10 bases lay between the germline ends.